This paragraph reports one T cell receptor (beta chain). The data stem from a study of blood T cell repertoires in COVID-19. Study summary: There were acute and convalescent COVID-19 samples, and they came from the United States, Italy and Spain. PBMCs, B-cell-depleted T cells, or T cells were the source of the cDNA or gDNA that made up the material.

Germline V lookup: CDR1 MNHEY, CDR2 SMNVEV (reference sequence). The J segment lost 3 bases and the V segment lost 3 bases, leaving 1 base of the junction unmatched. The CDR3 is 15 residues long. Authors' methods: The assay estimated nucleated cells by amplifying reference gene primers. Profiling relied on immunoSEQ multiplex PCR, and the TCRdb table lists in-frame clones only, not all of them. For V, J and clone size, that table is used; D and trimming come from the DNA. The table records fewer than 200,000 clones, about 80% of them present only once. The sequence was obtained from a woman of 80 years or more with acute or convalescent COVID-19. The chain couples TRBV27 to TRBJ2-1; 11 bases agree with TRBD2. Sequenced input: peripheral blood. The CDR3 is CASSLGTSGYNEQFF. CDR3 sequence (DNA): TGTGCCAGCAGTTTGGGGACTAGCGGCTACAATGAGCAGTTCTTC.